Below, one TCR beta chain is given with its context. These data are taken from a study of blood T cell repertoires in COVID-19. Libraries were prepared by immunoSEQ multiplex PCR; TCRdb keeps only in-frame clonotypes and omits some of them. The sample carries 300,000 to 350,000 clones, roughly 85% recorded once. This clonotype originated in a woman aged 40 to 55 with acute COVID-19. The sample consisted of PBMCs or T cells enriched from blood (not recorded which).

CDR3 DNA: TGTGCCAGCAGCGTAGATGGGGCCAATTCACCCCTCCACTTT. As protein: CASSVDGANSPLHF. The chain employs TRBV9 and TRBJ1-6, with a weak D call TRBD1 (5 bases). V was cut by 0 bases and J by 7 bases, with 8 bases left in between. The germline V gene has CDR1 SGDLS and CDR2 YYNGEE. This CDR3 region has 14 residues. The full variable domain, in which reference TRBV9 and TRBJ1-6 provide the parts outside the CDR3, is DSGVTQTPKHLITATGQRVTLRCSPRSGDLSVYWYQQSLDQGLQFLIQYYNGEERAKGNILERFSAQQFPDLHSELNLSSLELGDSALYFCASSVDGANSPLHFGNGTRLTVT.